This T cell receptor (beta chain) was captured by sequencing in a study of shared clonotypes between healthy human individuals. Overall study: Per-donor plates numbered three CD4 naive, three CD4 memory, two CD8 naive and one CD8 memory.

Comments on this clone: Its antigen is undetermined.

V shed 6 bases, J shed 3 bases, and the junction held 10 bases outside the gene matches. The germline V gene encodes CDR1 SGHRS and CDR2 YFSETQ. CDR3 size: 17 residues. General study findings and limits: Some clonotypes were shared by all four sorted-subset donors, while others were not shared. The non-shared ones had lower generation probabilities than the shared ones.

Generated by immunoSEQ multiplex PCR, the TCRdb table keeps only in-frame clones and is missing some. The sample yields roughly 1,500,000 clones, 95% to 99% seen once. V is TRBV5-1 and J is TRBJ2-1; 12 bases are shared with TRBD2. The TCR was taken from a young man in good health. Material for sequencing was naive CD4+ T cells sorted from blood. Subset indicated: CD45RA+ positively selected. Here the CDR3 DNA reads TGCGCCAGCACTGTGACTAGCGGGAGTTACTACTACAATGAGCAGTTCTTC. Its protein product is CASTVTSGSYYYNEQFF.